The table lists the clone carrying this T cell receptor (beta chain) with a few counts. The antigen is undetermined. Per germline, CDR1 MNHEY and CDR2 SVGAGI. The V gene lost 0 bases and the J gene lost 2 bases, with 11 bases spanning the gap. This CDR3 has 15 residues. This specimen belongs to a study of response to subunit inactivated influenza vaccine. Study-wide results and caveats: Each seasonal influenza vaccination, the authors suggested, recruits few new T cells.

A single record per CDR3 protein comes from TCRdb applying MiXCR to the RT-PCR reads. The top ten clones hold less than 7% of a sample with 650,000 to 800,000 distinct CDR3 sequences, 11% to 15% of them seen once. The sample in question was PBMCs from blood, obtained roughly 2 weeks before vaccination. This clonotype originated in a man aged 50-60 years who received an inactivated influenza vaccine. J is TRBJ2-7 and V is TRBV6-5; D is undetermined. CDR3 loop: CASSYSAAQAYEQYF. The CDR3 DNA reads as TGTGCCAGCAGTTACTCGGCGGCTCAAGCCTACGAGCAGTACTTC.